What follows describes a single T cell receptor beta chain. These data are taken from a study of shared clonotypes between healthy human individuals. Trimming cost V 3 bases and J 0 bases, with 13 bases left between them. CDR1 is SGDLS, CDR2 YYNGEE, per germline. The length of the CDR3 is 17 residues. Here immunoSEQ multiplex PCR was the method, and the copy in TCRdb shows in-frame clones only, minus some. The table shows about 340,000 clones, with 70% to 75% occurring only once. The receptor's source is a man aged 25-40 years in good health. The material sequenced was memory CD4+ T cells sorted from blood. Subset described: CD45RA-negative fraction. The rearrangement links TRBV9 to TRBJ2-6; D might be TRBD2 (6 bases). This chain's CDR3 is CASSASATSSGANVLTF. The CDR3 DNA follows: TGTGCCAGCAGCGCTAGCGCTACCTCCTCTGGGGCCAACGTCCTGACTTTC.